The 9 T cell receptor beta chains reported below all come from one sample, sequenced in a study of shared clonotypes between healthy human individuals. Data came from immunoSEQ multiplex PCR; TCRdb stores just in-frame clones and leaves some out. The sample lists more than 150,000 clones, 65% to 80% occurring once. Specimen: memory CD4+ T cells sorted from blood. Subset described: CD45RA-negative fraction. These receptors all come from a man under 40 in good health.

The V gene is TRBV5-4, the J gene TRBJ2-7; TRBD2 matches 13 bases. The germline gives CDR1 SGHNT, CDR2 YYREEE (reference sequence). This CDR3 has 17 residues. V was pared by 1 base and J by 7 bases, with 11 bases of the junction left unmatched. CDR3 loop: CASSLRLAGGGLVEQYF. The CDR3 nucleotides are TGTGCCAGCAGCTTGAGACTAGCGGGAGGAGGCCTTGTGGAGCAGTACTTC. Together with reference TRBV5-4 and TRBJ2-7, the CDR3 gives the full variable domain: ETGVTQSPTHLIKTRGQQVTLRCSSQSGHNTVSWYQQALGQGPQFIFQYYREEENGRGNFPPRFSGLQFPNYSSELNVNALELDDSALYLCASSLRLAGGGLVEQYFGPGTRLTVT.

The chain joins TRBV29-1 to TRBJ2-1; D uncertain. CDR3 size: 14 residues. Germline loops: CDR1 SQVTM, CDR2 ANQGSEA. V dropped 6 bases and J dropped 8 bases, with 20 bases sitting between them. The CDR3 DNA reads as TGCAGCGTGGATAAAGGCCTAGGTTGGCATGAGCAGTTCTTC. Protein product: CSVDKGLGWHEQFF.

This clone showed up just once. The chain employs TRBV6-1 and TRBJ1-2, with a tentative D call TRBD1 (6 bases). Trimming cost V 4 bases and J 3 bases, with 21 bases left between them. This CDR3 has 17 residues. Germline V gene data show CDR1 as MNHNS and CDR2 as SASEGT. CDR3 loop: CASSAGGARGHHYGYTF. DNA of the CDR3: TGTGCCAGCAGTGCTGGGGGGGCACGGGGCCATCACTATGGCTACACCTTC.

This clone was seen only once. The CDR3 reads CASSYPVISEQYF. As DNA, the CDR3 is TGTGCCAGCAGCTATCCCGTTATATCCGAGCAGTACTTC. V usage is TRBV7-2 and J usage is TRBJ2-7; D remains ambiguous. CDR1 is SGHTA, CDR2 FQGNSA, per germline. V lost 4 bases and J 6 bases, leaving 13 bases between the germline ends. CDR3 size: 13 residues. Full variable domain (rest looked up from reference TRBV7-2 and TRBJ2-7): GAGVSQSPSNKVTEKGKDVELRCDPISGHTALYWYRQSLGQGLEFLIYFQGNSAPDKSGLPSDRFSAERTGGSVSTLTIQRTQQEDSAVYLCASSYPVISEQYFGPGTRLTVT.

The chain combines TRBV5-1 with TRBJ1-1, with 10 nucleotides matching TRBD1. In germline, CDR1 is SGHRS, CDR2 YFSETQ. The CDR3 runs to 13 residues. With V trimmed by 5 bases and J by 6 bases, 4 bases remained unmatched. In nucleotides, the CDR3 is TGCGCCAGCAGGAGGACAGGGGGACCTGAAGCTTTCTTT. It codes for CASRRTGGPEAFF.

This clone was detected a few times. The chain joins TRBV7-9 to TRBJ2-5; no definite D call. Germline lookup yields CDR1 SEHNR and CDR2 FQNEAQ (reference sequence). The CDR3 has 18 residues. The V end lost 5 bases, the J end lost 8 bases, and 30 bases lay between the germline ends. The CDR3 DNA is TGTGCCAGCAGCGATACCCTGGACGGAGCAAGAGTGAGAGGAACCCAGTACTTC. Its translation: CASSDTLDGARVRGTQYF.

The chain joins TRBV30 to TRBJ1-5; 7 bases align to TRBD1. J lost 5 bases, V lost 5 bases, and 6 bases had no gene match. The CDR3 has 13 residues. Germline values: CDR1 GTSNPN, CDR2 SVGIG (reference sequence). In DNA form, the CDR3 reads TGTGCCTGGGCGGACAGGAACGATCAGCCCCAGCATTTT. This encodes CAWADRNDQPQHF.

The J gene is TRBJ2-1, the V gene TRBV10-2; D is perhaps TRBD2 (6 bases). Germline CDR1 reads WSHSY; CDR2 reads SAAADI. Trimming took off 6 bases at V and 1 base at J, with 13 bases between the two ends. This CDR3 has 15 residues. CDR3 coding DNA: TGCGCCAGCAGCCCCGGGACTCCTTCCTACAATGAGCAGTTCTTC. Amino acids: CASSPGTPSYNEQFF.

J is TRBJ1-5 and V is TRBV7-2, with 8 bases matching TRBD1. Germline CDR1 is SGHTA and CDR2 is FQGNSA. V shed 5 bases and J 3 bases; nucleotides not matched to a gene: 15. This CDR3 is built from 18 residues. Written as DNA, the CDR3 is TGTGCCAGCAGCCCCGGCAGGACAGGGCTCGTAGACAATCAGCCCCAGCATTTT. Translating gives CASSPGRTGLVDNQPQHF.